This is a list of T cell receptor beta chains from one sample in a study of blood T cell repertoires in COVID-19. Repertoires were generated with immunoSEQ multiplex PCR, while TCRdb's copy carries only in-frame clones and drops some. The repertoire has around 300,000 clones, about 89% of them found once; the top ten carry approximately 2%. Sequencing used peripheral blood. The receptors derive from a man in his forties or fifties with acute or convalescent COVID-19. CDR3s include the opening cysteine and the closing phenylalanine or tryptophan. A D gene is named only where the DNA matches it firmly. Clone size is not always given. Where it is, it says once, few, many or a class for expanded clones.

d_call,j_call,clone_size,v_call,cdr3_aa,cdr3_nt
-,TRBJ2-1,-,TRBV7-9,CASSCSGCHEQFF,TGTGCCAGCAGCTGTTCAGGGTGCCATGAGCAGTTCTTC
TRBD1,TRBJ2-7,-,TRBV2,CASRGQGGYEQYF,TGTGCCAGCAGGGGACAGGGCGGCTACGAGCAGTACTTC
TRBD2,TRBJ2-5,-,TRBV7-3,CASSLTGGSQETQYF,TGTGCCAGCAGCTTAACCGGGGGGAGTCAAGAGACCCAGTACTTC
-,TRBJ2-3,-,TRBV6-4,CASSDRGGADTQYF,TGTGCCAGCAGTGATCGGGGCGGGGCAGATACGCAGTATTTT
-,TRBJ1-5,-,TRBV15,CATSRDPGEPPQHF,TGTGCCACCAGCAGAGATCCCGGGGAACCACCCCAGCATTTT
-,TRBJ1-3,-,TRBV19,CASSYIGNTIYF,TGTGCCAGTAGCTATATTGGAAACACCATATATTTT
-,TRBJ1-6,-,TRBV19,CASSIEDTYSPLHF,TGTGCCAGTAGTATTGAGGACACTTATTCACCCCTCCACTTT
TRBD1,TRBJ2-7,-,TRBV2,CASSVEQGFSYEQYF,TGTGCCAGCAGCGTTGAACAGGGGTTCTCCTACGAGCAGTACTTC
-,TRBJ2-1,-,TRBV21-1,CASSKATRGSHNEQFF,TGTGCCAGCAGCAAAGCGACGCGGGGGTCCCACAATGAGCAGTTCTTC
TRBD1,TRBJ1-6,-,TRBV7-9,CASSLGRQGWNSPLHF,TGTGCCAGCAGCTTAGGGCGACAGGGTTGGAATTCACCCCTCCACTTT
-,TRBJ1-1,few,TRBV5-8,CASILSGGDTEAFF,TGTGCCAGCATCTTAAGCGGAGGTGACACTGAAGCTTTCTTT
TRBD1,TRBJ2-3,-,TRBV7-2,CASSLAGQAGDTQYF,TGTGCCAGCAGCTTAGCAGGACAGGCAGGGGATACGCAGTATTTT
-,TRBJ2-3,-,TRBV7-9,CASSLPLGTDTQYF,TGTGCCAGCAGCCTCCCCCTTGGCACAGATACGCAGTATTTT
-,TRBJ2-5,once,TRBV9,CASSVDSSGARETQYF,TGTGCCAGCAGCGTCGACTCCTCAGGGGCCAGAGAGACCCAGTACTTC
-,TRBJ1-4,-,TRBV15,CATSRTRASLNEKLFF,TGTGCCACCAGCAGAACCAGGGCGAGCCTTAATGAAAAACTGTTTTTT
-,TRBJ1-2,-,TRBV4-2,CASSRYTQGGYGYTF,TGTGCCAGCAGCCGGTACACACAGGGTGGCTATGGCTACACCTTC
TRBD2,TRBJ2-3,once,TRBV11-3,CASSLSGASGLDTQYF,TGTGCCAGCAGCTTGAGCGGGGCGAGCGGATTGGATACGCAGTATTTT
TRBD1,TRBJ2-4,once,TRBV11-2,CASRYTGENIQYF,TGTGCCAGCAGATATACAGGGGAAAACATTCAGTACTTC
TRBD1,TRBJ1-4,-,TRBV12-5,CASGRGRQGANEKLFF,TGTGCTAGTGGTCGGGGACGACAGGGGGCTAATGAAAAACTGTTTTTT
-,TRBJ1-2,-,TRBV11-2,CASSPRSRVNYGYTF,TGTGCCAGCAGCCCCCGAAGTCGGGTAAACTATGGCTACACCTTC